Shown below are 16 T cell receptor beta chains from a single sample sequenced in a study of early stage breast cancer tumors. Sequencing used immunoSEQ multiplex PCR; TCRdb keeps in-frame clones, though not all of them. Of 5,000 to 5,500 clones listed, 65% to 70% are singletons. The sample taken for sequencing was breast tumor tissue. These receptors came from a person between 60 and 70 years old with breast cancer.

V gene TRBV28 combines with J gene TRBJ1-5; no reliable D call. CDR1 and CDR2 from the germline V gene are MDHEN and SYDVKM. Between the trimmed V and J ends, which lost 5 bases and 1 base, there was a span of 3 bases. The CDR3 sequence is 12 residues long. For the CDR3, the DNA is TGTGCCAGCAGTCGGAGCAATCAGCCCCAGCATTTT. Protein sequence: CASSRSNQPQHF.

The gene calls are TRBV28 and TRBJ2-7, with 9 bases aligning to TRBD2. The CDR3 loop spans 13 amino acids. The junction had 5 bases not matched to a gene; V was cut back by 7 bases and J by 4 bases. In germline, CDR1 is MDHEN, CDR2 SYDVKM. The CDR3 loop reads CASTRLAAYEQYF. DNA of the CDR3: TGTGCCAGCACCCGACTAGCGGCATACGAGCAGTACTTC.

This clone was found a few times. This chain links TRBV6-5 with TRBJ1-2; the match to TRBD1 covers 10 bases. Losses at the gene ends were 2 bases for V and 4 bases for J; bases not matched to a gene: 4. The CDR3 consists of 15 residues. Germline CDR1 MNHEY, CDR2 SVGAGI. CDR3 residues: CASSYGTGVGYGYTF. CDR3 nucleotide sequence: TGTGCCAGCAGTTACGGGACAGGGGTGGGCTATGGCTACACCTTC.

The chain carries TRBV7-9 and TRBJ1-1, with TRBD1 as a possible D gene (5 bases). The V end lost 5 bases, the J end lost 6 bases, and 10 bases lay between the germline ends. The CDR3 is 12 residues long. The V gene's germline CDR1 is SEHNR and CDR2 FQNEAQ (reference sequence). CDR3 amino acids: CASSRDVAEAFF. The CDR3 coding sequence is TGTGCCAGCAGCCGGGACGTCGCTGAAGCTTTCTTT.

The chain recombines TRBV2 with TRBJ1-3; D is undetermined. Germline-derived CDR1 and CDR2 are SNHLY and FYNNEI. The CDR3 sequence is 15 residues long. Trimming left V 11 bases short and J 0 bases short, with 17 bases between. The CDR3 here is CASYSGQSSGNTIYF. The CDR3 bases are TGTGCCTCCTATTCTGGGCAGAGCTCTGGAAACACCATATATTTT.

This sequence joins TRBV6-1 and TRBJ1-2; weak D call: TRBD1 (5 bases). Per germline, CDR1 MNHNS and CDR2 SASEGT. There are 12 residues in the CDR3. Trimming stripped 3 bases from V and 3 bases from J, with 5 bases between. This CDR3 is CASSDRDYGYTF. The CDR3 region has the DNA TGTGCCAGCAGTGACAGGGACTATGGCTACACCTTC.

The CDR3 sequence is CASSEARGYTEAFF. In nucleotides, the CDR3 is TGTGCCAGCAGTGAAGCGCGGGGTTACACTGAAGCTTTCTTT. V usage is TRBV6-1 and J usage is TRBJ1-1, with no clear D. CDR1 and CDR2 from the germline V gene are MNHNS and SASEGT. This CDR3 contains 14 residues. The germline V and J ends were trimmed by 0 bases and 3 bases, with 8 bases remaining between them.

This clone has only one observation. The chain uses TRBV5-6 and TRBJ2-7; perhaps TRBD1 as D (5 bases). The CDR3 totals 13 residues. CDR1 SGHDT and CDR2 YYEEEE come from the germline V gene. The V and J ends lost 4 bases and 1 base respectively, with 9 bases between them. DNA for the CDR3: TGTGCCAGCAGCCCCACAGGATCCTACGAGCAGTACTTC. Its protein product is CASSPTGSYEQYF.

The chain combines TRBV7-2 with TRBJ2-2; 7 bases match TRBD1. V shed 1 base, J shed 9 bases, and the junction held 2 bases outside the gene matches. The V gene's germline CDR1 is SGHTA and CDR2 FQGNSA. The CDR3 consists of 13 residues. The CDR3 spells CASSLDRGRELFF. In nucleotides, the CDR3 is TGTGCCAGCAGCTTAGACAGGGGTAGGGAGCTGTTTTTT. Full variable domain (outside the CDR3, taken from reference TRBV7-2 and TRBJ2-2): GAGVSQSPSNKVTEKGKDVELRCDPISGHTALYWYRQSLGQGLEFLIYFQGNSAPDKSGLPSDRFSAERTGGSVSTLTIQRTQQEDSAVYLCASSLDRGRELFFGEGSRLTVL.

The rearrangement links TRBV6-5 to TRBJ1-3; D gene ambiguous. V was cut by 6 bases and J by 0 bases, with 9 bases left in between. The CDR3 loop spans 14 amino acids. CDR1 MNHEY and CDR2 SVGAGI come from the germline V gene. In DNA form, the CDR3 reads TGTGCCAGCAGCCAAGCAGGCTCTGGAAACACCATATATTTT. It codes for CASSQAGSGNTIYF.

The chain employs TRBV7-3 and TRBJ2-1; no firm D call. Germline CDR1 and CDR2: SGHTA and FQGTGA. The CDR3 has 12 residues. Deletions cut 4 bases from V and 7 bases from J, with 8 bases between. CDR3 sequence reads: CASSSLGNEQFF. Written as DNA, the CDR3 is TGTGCCAGCAGCTCCTTAGGGAATGAGCAGTTCTTC.

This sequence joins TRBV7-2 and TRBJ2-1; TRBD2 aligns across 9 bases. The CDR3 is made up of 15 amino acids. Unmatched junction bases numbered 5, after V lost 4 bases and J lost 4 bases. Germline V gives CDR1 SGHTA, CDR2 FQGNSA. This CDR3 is CASSSTSGQYNEQFF. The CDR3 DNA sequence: TGTGCCAGCAGCTCGACTAGCGGACAGTACAATGAGCAGTTCTTC.

CDR3 DNA sequence: TGTGCCAGCAGCTTAAATGGGGGCGGAGGGGCTTTCTTT. This translates into CASSLNGGGGAFF. This chain links TRBV11-2 with TRBJ1-1, with D perhaps matching TRBD1 (6 bases). The CDR3 loop spans 13 amino acids. The V gene's germline CDR1 is SGHAT and CDR2 FQNNGV. Trimming took off 2 bases at V and 11 bases at J, with 15 bases between the two ends.

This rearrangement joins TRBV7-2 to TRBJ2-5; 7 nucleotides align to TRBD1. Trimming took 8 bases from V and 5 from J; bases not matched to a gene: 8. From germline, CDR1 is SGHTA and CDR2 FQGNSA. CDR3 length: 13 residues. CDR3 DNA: TGTGCCAGCGCCCGATCGACAGGGGAGACCCAGTACTTC. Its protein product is CASARSTGETQYF. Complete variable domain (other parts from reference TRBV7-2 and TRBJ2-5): GAGVSQSPSNKVTEKGKDVELRCDPISGHTALYWYRQSLGQGLEFLIYFQGNSAPDKSGLPSDRFSAERTGGSVSTLTIQRTQQEDSAVYLCASARSTGETQYFGPGTRLLVL.

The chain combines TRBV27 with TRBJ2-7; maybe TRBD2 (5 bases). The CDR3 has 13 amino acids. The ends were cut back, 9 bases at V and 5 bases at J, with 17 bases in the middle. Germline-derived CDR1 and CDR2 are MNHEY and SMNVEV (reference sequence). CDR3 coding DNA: TGTGCCAGTCGGGATCTAACACGGCACGAGCAGTACTTC. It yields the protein CASRDLTRHEQYF.

The CDR3 region has the DNA TGTGCCAGCAGCCTCGGGACAGCTGGGCAGTACTTC. It codes for CASSLGTAGQYF. J is TRBJ2-7 and V is TRBV13; 7 positions match TRBD1. The CDR3 has 12 residues. The junction had 7 bases not matched to a gene; V was cut back by 5 bases and J by 9 bases. From germline, CDR1 is PRHDT and CDR2 FYEKMQ (reference sequence).